This T cell receptor (beta chain) was observed in a study of T cell responses to AZD1222 COVID-19 vaccine. About this clone: Its antigen is currently unknown.

Second doses were pooled across both intervals (about 4 or about 12 weeks). Only in-frame clones appear in the TCRdb table, and some are missing; sequencing was by immunoSEQ multiplex PCR. The sample holds around 110,000 clones, under 95% seen once. The ends lost 3 bases at V and 6 bases at J; junction bases unmatched: 8. Per germline, CDR1 SGHDT and CDR2 YYEEEE. CDR3 length: 15 amino acids. Study findings and constraints: Baseline antibody screening turned up just a handful of seropositive AZD1222 recipients.

The chain employs TRBV5-6 and TRBJ1-1; 10 positions agree with TRBD1. Material: peripheral blood, obtained 28 days after the second AZD1222 dose. This TCR came from an adult who received the AZD1222 COVID-19 vaccine. The CDR3: CASSSSDRGFSEAFF. The DNA for the CDR3 is TGTGCCAGCAGCTCATCGGACAGGGGGTTTTCTGAAGCTTTCTTT.